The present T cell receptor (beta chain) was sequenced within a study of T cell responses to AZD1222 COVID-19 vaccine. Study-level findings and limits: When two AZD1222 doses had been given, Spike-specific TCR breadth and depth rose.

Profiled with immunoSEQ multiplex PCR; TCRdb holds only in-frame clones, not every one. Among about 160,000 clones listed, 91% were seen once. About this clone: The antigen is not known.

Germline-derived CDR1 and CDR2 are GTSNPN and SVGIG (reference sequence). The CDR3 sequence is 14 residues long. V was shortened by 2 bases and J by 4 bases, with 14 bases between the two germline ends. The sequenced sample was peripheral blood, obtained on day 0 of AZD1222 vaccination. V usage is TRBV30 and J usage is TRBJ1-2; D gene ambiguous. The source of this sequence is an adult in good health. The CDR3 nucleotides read TGTGCCTGGAGTAATAAAGGGCAGGCCTATGGCTACACCTTC. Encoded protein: CAWSNKGQAYGYTF.